The rows below give T cell receptor beta chains drawn from one sample of a study of a mutant IDH1 vaccine in newly diagnosed glioma. TCRdb keeps only in-frame clones here, not all; method: immunoSEQ multiplex PCR. Of tens of thousands of clones listed, approximately 80% are singletons. Antigens of these TCRs are unknown. This material consisted of PBMCs, taken from a glioma patient whose treatment included an IDH1 peptide vaccine. The receptors come from a man aged 50 or older with glioma. Both conserved end residues are part of each CDR3. Each record gives: clone size, V gene, CDR3 length, J gene, D gene, CDR3 DNA, CDR3 protein. A D gene is named only where the DNA matches it firmly. Where a row states a size, it is once, few, many or the class of an expanded clone; other rows omit it.

few,TRBV5-6,17,TRBJ2-7,NA,TGTGCCAGCAGCTGGAGGGCTAGCGCATTTAGCTCCTACGAGCAGTACTTC,CASSWRASAFSSYEQYF
few,TRBV5-1,15,TRBJ1-4,TRBD1,TGCGCCAGCAGCTTCAACAGGGGGGAGGGCGAAAAACTGTTTTTT,CASSFNRGEGEKLFF
NA,TRBV20-1,10,TRBJ1-1,NA,TGCAGTGCTAAGGACAGTTTGGCTTTCTTT,CSAKDSLAFF
NA,TRBV6-5,13,TRBJ2-5,NA,TGTGCCAGCAGTCGGGCGGCTCAAGAGACCCAGTACTTC,CASSRAAQETQYF
once,TRBV9,16,TRBJ2-2,NA,TGTGCCAGCAGCCCCGGGACCGGGGGCCGAACCGGGGAGCTGTTTTTT,CASSPGTGGRTGELFF
NA,TRBV4-1,18,TRBJ1-3,NA,TGCGCCAGCAGCCAAGGGGACCGGGGCACCGCCTCTGGAAACACCATATATTTT,CASSQGDRGTASGNTIYF
NA,TRBV30,14,TRBJ2-3,NA,TGTGCCTCCTGGTCGGGCTACAGCACAGATACGCAGTATTTT,CASWSGYSTDTQYF
once,TRBV4-3,15,TRBJ2-7,TRBD1,TGCGCCAGCAGCCAAGACAGGCTGGGGACAGGGGAGCAGTACTTC,CASSQDRLGTGEQYF
few,TRBV28,13,TRBJ1-1,NA,TGTGCCAGCAGTGCGGGGGGGGCGAGTGAAGCTTTCTTT,CASSAGGASEAFF
NA,TRBV5-1,11,TRBJ1-1,NA,TGCGCCAGCAGCTTGTCGGGCCAAGCTTTCTTT,CASSLSGQAFF
once,TRBV18,10,TRBJ2-7,NA,TGTGCCAGCTCAGCCTACGAGCAGTACTTC,CASSAYEQYF
NA,TRBV7-8,13,TRBJ1-5,NA,TGTGCCAGCAGCGCATACAACAATCAGCCCCAGCATTTT,CASSAYNNQPQHF
NA,TRBV4-1,17,TRBJ2-2,NA,TGCGCCAGCAGCCAAAGCAGAGCTACGTTTCTGGCCGGGGAGCTGTTTTTT,CASSQSRATFLAGELFF
NA,TRBV5-1,15,TRBJ2-1,TRBD2,TGCGCCAGCAGCTACCCACGCGGGAGTGAAAATGAGCAGTTCTTC,CASSYPRGSENEQFF
NA,TRBV6-5,13,TRBJ2-3,NA,TGTGCCAGCAGTCCCAGGGTTACAGATACGCAGTATTTT,CASSPRVTDTQYF
once,TRBV5-1,15,TRBJ2-3,NA,TGCGCCAGCAGCTTGGTTACAGGCGAGGGGGATACGCAGTATTTT,CASSLVTGEGDTQYF
NA,TRBV6-1,14,TRBJ2-1,NA,TGTGCCAGCACCCCGAGGACTCCCGCCAATGAGCAGTTCTTC,CASTPRTPANEQFF
NA,TRBV19,14,TRBJ1-1,NA,TGTGCCAGTAGTATAGGAGGAGGGAACACTGAAGCTTTCTTT,CASSIGGGNTEAFF
NA,TRBV19,13,TRBJ1-2,TRBD1,TGTGCCAGTAGTCTACAGGGGATCTATGGCTACACCTTC,CASSLQGIYGYTF
NA,TRBV10-2,14,TRBJ1-3,NA,TGCGCCAGCAGTGGGGGAGCGACTGGAAACACCATATATTTT,CASSGGATGNTIYF
NA,TRBV6-4,15,TRBJ1-5,NA,TGTGCCAGGAAAGACAAACCGGGGCGCAATCAGCCCCAGCATTTT,CARKDKPGRNQPQHF
NA,TRBV5-1,16,TRBJ2-7,NA,TGCGCCAGCAGTACGGCAGGGGATCCCAGCTGGTCCGAGCAGTACTTC,CASSTAGDPSWSEQYF
NA,TRBV2,15,TRBJ1-5,NA,TGTGCCAGCAGTCGCTATGGGTATAGCAATCAGCCCCAGCATTTT,CASSRYGYSNQPQHF
NA,TRBV10-3,13,TRBJ2-7,TRBD1,TGTGCCATCAGTGGGGACAGGTCCTACGAGCAGTACTTC,CAISGDRSYEQYF
once,TRBV5-1,17,TRBJ2-3,NA,TGCGCCAGCAGCTTGGTGGTGCTCCAGGGCAGCACAGATACGCAGTATTTT,CASSLVVLQGSTDTQYF
NA,TRBV10-1,15,TRBJ2-1,TRBD2,TGCGCCAGCAGGCTAGCGGGTAGTTCCTACAATGAGCAGTTCTTC,CASRLAGSSYNEQFF
NA,TRBV6-6,14,TRBJ1-5,NA,TGTGCCAGCAGTTACCAGGGACGCAATCAGCCCCAGCATTTT,CASSYQGRNQPQHF
NA,TRBV18,13,TRBJ1-4,NA,TGTGCCAGCTCACCCCAGGACAAGGAAAAACTGTTTTTT,CASSPQDKEKLFF
NA,TRBV7-6,15,TRBJ2-5,TRBD1,TGTGCCAGCAGCAACCCCGGGACAGGACAAGAGACCCAGTACTTC,CASSNPGTGQETQYF
NA,TRBV28,13,TRBJ1-2,NA,TGTGCCAGCAGTTTATTGAGATCCTATGGCTACACCTTC,CASSLLRSYGYTF
NA,TRBV5-6,12,TRBJ2-7,NA,TGTGCCAGCAGCTTGAAAGGGCGCGAGCAGTACTTC,CASSLKGREQYF
NA,TRBV28,14,TRBJ1-1,NA,TGTGCCAGCAGTTTAAGGACCTTCGGCACTGAAGCTTTCTTT,CASSLRTFGTEAFF
NA,TRBV27,14,TRBJ2-7,NA,TGTGCCAGCAGTAGCGGAGATTCTTCCTACGAGCAGTACTTC,CASSSGDSSYEQYF
NA,TRBV2,16,TRBJ1-6,NA,TGTGCCAGCAGGAAGGACACCAGCTCCTATAATTCACCCCTCCACTTT,CASRKDTSSYNSPLHF
NA,TRBV7-8,11,TRBJ2-1,NA,TGTGCCAGCAGAGCCGGGACACAGCAGTTCTTC,CASRAGTQQFF
NA,TRBV6-6,14,TRBJ2-7,TRBD1,TGTGCCAGCAGTTCCTGGGACAGGGGGTACGAGCAGTACTTC,CASSSWDRGYEQYF
NA,TRBV10-1,15,TRBJ2-7,TRBD2,TGCGCCAGCAGCCACGCCGGGACTAGGGCTGGCGAGCAGTACTTC,CASSHAGTRAGEQYF
large,TRBV2,13,TRBJ1-1,NA,TGTGCCAGCACAGTAGGGCGGGGCACTGAAGCTTTCTTT,CASTVGRGTEAFF
NA,TRBV28,15,TRBJ2-1,TRBD2,TGTGCCAGCAGTTTTCGGCTAGCGGGCCCCAATGAGCAGTTCTTC,CASSFRLAGPNEQFF
once,TRBV2,10,TRBJ2-2,NA,TGTGCCAGCGGGGTCGGGGAGCTGTTTTTT,CASGVGELFF
NA,TRBV11-3,15,TRBJ1-3,NA,TGTGCCAGCAGCTCAGCCCGGGACGGAGGAAACACCATATATTTT,CASSSARDGGNTIYF
NA,TRBV19,15,TRBJ2-5,NA,TGTGCCAGTAGTCCCGGGACCCTGCAAACCGAGACCCAGTACTTC,CASSPGTLQTETQYF
NA,TRBV21-1,19,TRBJ1-5,NA,TGTGCCAGCAGCAAAGGGAGGATGGCAGGGAAGAAGGAGCATCAGCCCCAGCATTTT,CASSKGRMAGKKEHQPQHF
once,TRBV6-4,12,TRBJ2-3,NA,TGTGCCAGCAGTGCAGGGGAGGATACGCAGTATTTT,CASSAGEDTQYF
NA,TRBV10-3,15,TRBJ1-5,NA,TGTGCCATCAGTGAGTCGGGGACTAGCAATCAGCCCCAGCATTTT,CAISESGTSNQPQHF
few,TRBV6-1,11,TRBJ1-1,NA,TGTGCCAGCAGTGAAGCTAGAAGCGCTTTCTTT,CASSEARSAFF
NA,TRBV5-1,15,TRBJ2-7,TRBD1,TGCGCCAGCAGCCAGCGGACAGGGAAGGACTACGAGCAGTACTTC,CASSQRTGKDYEQYF
medium-sized,TRBV6-1,15,TRBJ2-7,NA,TGTGCCAGCAGTGAAGCGTTCGGGGAATCCTACGAGCAGTACTTC,CASSEAFGESYEQYF
NA,TRBV9,16,TRBJ1-4,NA,TGTGCCAGCACCCCAGGGCCCGGGGGTAGGAGTGAAAAACTGTTTTTT,CASTPGPGGRSEKLFF